A single sample is the source of the 5 T cell receptor beta chains below, sequenced in a study of control samples from healthy donors and cancer patients. Assay: immunoSEQ multiplex PCR; the TCRdb copy retains only in-frame clones and omits some. The table has around 200,000 clones, 91% seen once. The sample was blood. The receptors derive from a woman aged 30 to 39 in good health.

This chain joins TRBV3-1 (or the pseudogene TRBV3-2) and TRBJ2-7; 9 nucleotides match TRBD2. Germline trimming cut 4 bases from V and 2 bases from J; bases unmatched to any gene: 6. The CDR3 has 15 residues. Germline loops: CDR1 LGHDT, CDR2 YNNKEL (reference sequence). The chain's CDR3 is CASSRAAGGPYEQYF. The CDR3 nucleotides are TGTGCCAGCAGCCGAGCAGCGGGAGGTCCCTACGAGCAGTACTTC.

This clone has only a few counts. The rearrangement links TRBV12-3 or TRBV12-4 to TRBJ2-5; tentative D call: TRBD2 (5 bases). This CDR3 spans 13 amino acids. V shed 2 bases and J shed 5 bases, with 9 bases lying between them. CDR3 protein: CASSLTRWETQYF. The CDR3 DNA reads TGTGCCAGCAGTTTAACTAGGTGGGAGACCCAGTACTTC.

As for this clone: Other DNA sequences of this sample code for an identical CDR3. For the CDR3, the DNA is TGTGCCAGCAGCACAACCGGGACGGATAATTCACCCCTCCACTTT. Translation: CASSTTGTDNSPLHF. The chain uses TRBV9 and TRBJ1-6, with D maybe TRBD1 (5 bases). V was pared by 4 bases and J by 5 bases, with 13 bases between. Germline CDR1 reads SGDLS; CDR2 reads YYNGEE. The CDR3 runs 15 residues.

The V gene is TRBV28, the J gene TRBJ1-6; D is unresolved. CDR3 length: 15 amino acids. In germline, CDR1 is MDHEN, CDR2 SYDVKM. The V and J ends lost 3 bases and 10 bases respectively, with 16 bases between them. The CDR3 DNA is TGTGCCAGCAGTTTCTCGGACGGGAATTGGTCACCCCTCCACTTT. This sequence encodes CASSFSDGNWSPLHF.

The rearrangement joins TRBV14 to TRBJ1-1; D call uncertain. CDR3 length: 14 residues. V shed 3 bases and J shed 0 bases, with 8 bases lying between them. Germline assignment: CDR1 SGHDN and CDR2 FVKESK. CDR3 loop: CASSQARLNTEAFF. DNA of the CDR3: TGTGCCAGCAGCCAGGCCCGACTGAACACTGAAGCTTTCTTT.